These 11 T cell receptor beta chains were all obtained from the same sample, sequenced in a study of control samples from healthy donors and cancer patients. Only in-frame clones appear in the TCRdb table, and some are missing; sequencing was by immunoSEQ multiplex PCR. Of around 100,000 clones listed, roughly 87% are singletons. The sequenced material came from blood. The receptors originated from a woman between 45 and 60 years old in good health.

The chain uses TRBV9 and TRBJ2-3; possibly TRBD1 or TRBD2 for D (5 bases each). Trimming took off 0 bases at V and 0 bases at J, with 26 bases between the two ends. Germline V gives CDR1 SGDLS, CDR2 YYNGEE. This CDR3 is built from 21 residues. CDR3 DNA sequence: TGTGCCAGCAGCGTAGGGCCCGTACTTCTCTCCGGGACCGATAGCACAGATACGCAGTATTTT. Encoded protein: CASSVGPVLLSGTDSTDTQYF.

The CDR3 sequence: CASSQGRPGLATDTQYF. The CDR3 DNA is TGCGCCAGCAGCCAAGGGAGGCCGGGACTAGCAACAGATACGCAGTATTTT. The chain uses TRBV4-3 and TRBJ2-3, with 9 bases aligning to TRBD2. V lost 1 base and J lost 3; bases outside the gene matches: 8. The CDR3 sequence is 17 residues long. Germline V gene lookup returns CDR1 LGHNA and CDR2 YSLEER.

The V gene is TRBV9, the J gene TRBJ1-4; the match to TRBD1 covers 9 bases. This CDR3 spans 14 amino acids. Germline CDR1 reads SGDLS; CDR2 reads YYNGEE. The J segment lost 5 bases and the V segment lost 4 bases, leaving 3 bases of the junction unmatched. The CDR3 loop is CASSPGTGNEKLFF. CDR3 sequence (DNA): TGTGCCAGCAGCCCGGGGACAGGGAATGAAAAACTGTTTTTT. Variable domain in full (rest from reference TRBV9 and TRBJ1-4): DSGVTQTPKHLITATGQRVTLRCSPRSGDLSVYWYQQSLDQGLQFLIQYYNGEERAKGNILERFSAQQFPDLHSELNLSSLELGDSALYFCASSPGTGNEKLFFGSGTQLSVL.

CDR3 nucleotide sequence: TGTGCCAGCAGCCGGGGTCCAGATACGCAGTATTTT. Residues: CASSRGPDTQYF. The chain uses TRBV3-1 (or the pseudogene TRBV3-2) and TRBJ2-3; D is undetermined. V was trimmed by 4 bases and J by 4 bases, leaving 6 bases between them. CDR1 is LGHDT and CDR2 is YNNKEL in the germline V gene (reference sequence). The CDR3 loop spans 12 amino acids.

The rearrangement links TRBV12-3 or TRBV12-4 to TRBJ2-1; D call uncertain. Trimming left V 4 bases short and J 7 bases short, with 8 bases between. The CDR3 runs to 12 residues. The CDR3 loop is CASSSPSNEQFF. The CDR3 nucleotides are TGTGCCAGCAGTTCACCATCGAATGAGCAGTTCTTC.

The genes are TRBV3-1 (or the pseudogene TRBV3-2) and TRBJ2-5; unclear D gene. This CDR3 is 12 amino acids long. Per the germline V gene, CDR1 is LGHDT and CDR2 is YNNKEL (reference sequence). With 4 bases removed from V and 5 bases from J, the gap between germline ends came to 8 bases. DNA of the CDR3: TGTGCCAGCAGCCGGTTTCAGGAGACCCAGTACTTC. Translating gives CASSRFQETQYF.

The rearrangement uses TRBV19 and TRBJ2-4, with 8 bases matching TRBD2. V lost 7 bases to trimming and J lost 5 bases; unmatched junction nucleotides: 13. CDR3 length: 16 amino acids. Germline CDR1 is LNHDA and CDR2 is SQIVND (reference sequence). The CDR3 bases are TGTGCCAGTACCAGGGCAGGTAGCGGGGCCCAAAACATTCAGTACTTC. It is translated as CASTRAGSGAQNIQYF. Complete variable domain (other parts from reference TRBV19 and TRBJ2-4): DGGITQSPKYLFRKEGQNVTLSCEQNLNHDAMYWYRQDPGQGLRLIYYSQIVNDFQKGDIAEGYSVSREKKESFPLTVTSAQKNPTAFYLCASTRAGSGAQNIQYFGAGTRLSVL.

This clone was observed a single time. The rearrangement uses TRBV6-5 and TRBJ1-5; D perhaps matches TRBD1 (5 bases). The V and J ends lost 8 bases and 7 bases respectively, with 12 bases between them. Germline values: CDR1 MNHEY, CDR2 SVGAGI. The CDR3 length is 12 residues. The CDR3 DNA follows: TGTGCCAGCGGGGGGGGTTTGCAGCCCCAGCATTTT. Protein product: CASGGGLQPQHF.

This chain's CDR3 is CASSLRDEQYF. DNA of the CDR3: TGTGCCAGCAGCTTAAGGGACGAGCAGTACTTC. The rearrangement joins TRBV7-9 to TRBJ2-7; D gene uncertain. This CDR3 has 11 residues. Germline CDR1 SEHNR, CDR2 FQNEAQ (reference sequence). Trimming stripped 2 bases from V and 5 bases from J, with 4 bases between. Drawing the rest from reference TRBV7-9 and TRBJ2-7, the complete variable domain is DTGVSQNPRHKITKRGQNVTFRCDPISEHNRLYWYRQTLGQGPEFLTYFQNEAQLEKSRLLSDRFSAERPKGSFSTLEIQRTEQGDSAMYLCASSLRDEQYFGPGTRLTVT.

Comment on this clone: Other DNA sequences in the same sample also yield this CDR3. This chain uses TRBV19 with TRBJ1-4; D is perhaps TRBD1 (5 bases). This CDR3 spans 12 amino acids. Trimming pared 1 base from V and 9 bases from J, leaving 6 bases between. Germline assignment: CDR1 LNHDA and CDR2 SQIVND (reference sequence). CDR3: CASSIGGKKLFF. The DNA for the CDR3 is TGTGCCAGTAGTATAGGGGGCAAAAAACTGTTTTTT.

The chain has TRBV4-1 and TRBJ2-7; TRBD2 might be the D (6 bases). The V end was cut by 1 base, the J end by 3 bases, with 13 bases between. Germline values: CDR1 MGHRA, CDR2 YSYEKL. The CDR3 sequence is 15 residues long. This CDR3 is CASSQGPGLHYEQYV. For the CDR3, the DNA is TGCGCCAGCAGCCAAGGTCCGGGACTTCACTACGAGCAGTACGTC.